These 25 T cell receptor beta chains were all obtained from the same sample, sequenced in a study of graft-versus-host responses after intestinal transplantation. Sequenced by immunoSEQ multiplex PCR; TCRdb stores in-frame clones only, minus some. The sample lists some 10,000 clones, roughly 30% occurring once. The material sequenced was alloreactive CD4+ T cells from a mixed lymphocyte reaction culture, taken before transplantation. The subset here: CFSE-low proliferating T cells sorted from approximately six-day pre-transplant mixed lymphocyte reaction (GvH or HvG direction). These receptors were collected from a human patient who was an organ donor for intestinal transplantation.

The chain joins TRBV20-1 to TRBJ2-3; TRBD2 is a possible D gene (5 bases). There are 11 residues in the CDR3. The germline gives CDR1 DFQATT, CDR2 SNEGSKA (reference sequence). The CDR3 here is CSAVRVDTQYF. The CDR3 DNA reads TGCAGCGCTGTGAGGGTAGATACGCAGTATTTT.

By sample fraction, this clone is medium-sized. This rearrangement joins TRBV28 to TRBJ1-3, with 7 bases identical to TRBD1. The CDR3 totals 14 residues. V lost 11 bases and J lost 0; bases outside the gene matches: 7. The germline gives CDR1 MDHEN, CDR2 SYDVKM. The CDR3 DNA follows: TGTGCCCGGACAGGACCTTTCTCTGGAAACACCATATATTTT. This codes for CARTGPFSGNTIYF.

The chain recombines TRBV6-5 with TRBJ2-2; D is possibly TRBD2 (5 bases). The V gene's germline CDR1 is MNHEY and CDR2 SVGAGI. The CDR3 covers 11 residues. V shed 8 bases and J shed 8 bases, with 9 bases lying between them. The DNA for the CDR3 is TGTGCCAGCTCCGGGGTAGGGGAGCTGTTTTTT. It encodes CASSGVGELFF.

V usage is TRBV27 and J usage is TRBJ1-1; unclear D gene. Germline values: CDR1 MNHEY, CDR2 SMNVEV (reference sequence). This CDR3 is built from 15 residues. The ends were cut back, 2 bases at V and 4 bases at J, with 14 bases in the middle. CDR3: CASSLRLSGGTEAFF. CDR3 DNA sequence: TGTGCCAGCAGTTTACGTTTATCGGGTGGCACTGAAGCTTTCTTT.

This clone was seen only a few times. The chain carries TRBV7-9 and TRBJ2-7, with a tentative D call TRBD2 (5 bases). The CDR3 spans 13 residues. The ends were cut back, 6 bases at V and 5 bases at J, with 14 bases in the middle. Germline V gene data show CDR1 as SEHNR and CDR2 as FQNEAQ (reference sequence). The CDR3 loop reads CASSSLAGDEQYF. For the CDR3, the DNA is TGTGCCAGCAGTTCCCTCGCCGGGGACGAGCAGTACTTC.

Relative to its sample, this clone is medium-sized (0.01 to 0.1%). The V gene is TRBV19, the J gene TRBJ1-5; perhaps TRBD1 as D (5 bases). This CDR3 region has 15 residues. Germline V gene sequence: CDR1 LNHDA, CDR2 SQIVND (reference sequence). V was trimmed by 1 base and J by 2 bases, leaving 9 bases between them. The DNA of the CDR3 is TGTGCCAGTAGTATAGTAGCCAGGGGCAATCAGCCCCAGCATTTT. It is translated as CASSIVARGNQPQHF. Looking up the rest from reference TRBV19 and TRBJ1-5 gives the full variable domain: DGGITQSPKYLFRKEGQNVTLSCEQNLNHDAMYWYRQDPGQGLRLIYYSQIVNDFQKGDIAEGYSVSREKKESFPLTVTSAQKNPTAFYLCASSIVARGNQPQHFGDGTRLSIL.

In its sample, this clone ranks as medium-sized. The rearrangement joins TRBV2 to TRBJ1-2, with D unresolved. Germline V gives CDR1 SNHLY, CDR2 FYNNEI. Trimming took off 2 bases at V and 5 bases at J, with 9 bases between the two ends. The CDR3 runs 13 residues. Here the CDR3 reads CASSEFRGYGYTF. In DNA form, the CDR3 reads TGTGCCAGCAGTGAATTCCGGGGATATGGCTACACCTTC.

The chain links TRBV2 to TRBJ2-3; D uncertain. Germline V gene data show CDR1 as SNHLY and CDR2 as FYNNEI. This CDR3 region has 14 residues. With 6 bases removed from V and 2 bases from J, the gap between germline ends came to 12 bases. This chain's CDR3 is CASSLPQATDTQYF. As DNA, the CDR3 is TGTGCCAGCAGCCTTCCTCAGGCCACAGATACGCAGTATTTT.

The table lists this clone with a count of one. This rearrangement joins TRBV6-5 to TRBJ1-2; TRBD1 aligns across 9 bases. Per germline, CDR1 MNHEY and CDR2 SVGAGI. This CDR3 spans 13 amino acids. V was clipped by 4 bases and J by 8 bases; unmatched bases: 5. CDR3 residues: CASSWDRELGYTF. CDR3 DNA sequence: TGTGCCAGCAGTTGGGACAGGGAGTTGGGCTACACCTTC.

A word on this clone: At one boundary the junction diverges from the germline segment, which might be a read error. The same CDR3 also results from other DNA sequences found in this sample. DNA of the CDR3: TGCGCCAGTAAGGGACAGGGGACGTACGAGCAGTACTTC. This translates into CASKGQGTYEQYF. The chain employs TRBV19 and TRBJ2-7; 10 positions agree with TRBD1. The CDR3 has 13 residues. Germline V gives CDR1 LNHDA, CDR2 SQIVND (reference sequence).

This clone was detected only a few times. The rearrangement links TRBV9 to TRBJ2-1, with 7 bases identical to TRBD2. The CDR3 is 15 residues long. In germline, CDR1 is SGDLS, CDR2 YYNGEE. V shed 4 bases and J 2 bases; nucleotides not matched to a gene: 6. Written as DNA, the CDR3 is TGTGCCAGCAGCCTGTCCGGGGGGACCTACAATGAGCAGTTCTTC. This sequence encodes CASSLSGGTYNEQFF.

This clone was counted between two and nine times. The V and J genes are TRBV5-4 and TRBJ2-2, with TRBD2 identical over 8 bases. Trimming at V came to 4 bases and at J to 3 bases, leaving 5 bases not matched to a gene. This CDR3 comprises 15 residues. Looked up from germline, CDR1 is SGHNT and CDR2 is YYREEE (reference sequence). CDR3 residues: CASSPAGAYTGELFF. Here the CDR3 DNA reads TGTGCCAGCAGCCCAGCGGGGGCCTACACCGGGGAGCTGTTTTTT. The full variable domain, its missing parts supplied by reference TRBV5-4 and TRBJ2-2, is ETGVTQSPTHLIKTRGQQVTLRCSSQSGHNTVSWYQQALGQGPQFIFQYYREEENGRGNFPPRFSGLQFPNYSSELNVNALELDDSALYLCASSPAGAYTGELFFGEGSRLTVL.

This clone rates as medium-sized (0.01 to 0.1%). The chain carries TRBV19 and TRBJ1-5; 8 bases agree with TRBD1. CDR1 and CDR2 from the germline V gene are LNHDA and SQIVND (reference sequence). The length of the CDR3 is 14 residues. Trimming removed 6 bases from V and 4 bases from J; junction bases left unmatched: 5. CDR3: CASSNTGGNQPQHF. The CDR3 DNA reads TGTGCCAGTAGCAATACAGGGGGGAATCAGCCCCAGCATTTT.

This clone is judged medium-sized (0.01 to 0.1%). This chain links TRBV21-1 with TRBJ2-5; the listed D gene, TRBD1, was not tested against the DNA. TRBV21-1 corresponds to a pseudogene. The CDR3 sequence is 17 residues long. Here the CDR3 DNA reads TGTGCCAGCAGCAAAAAAAAACAGGGGGCGGGCCAAGAGACCCAGTACTTC. As protein: CASSKKKQGAGQETQYF.

This rearrangement joins TRBV4-3 to TRBJ1-1, with D tentatively TRBD1 (5 bases). CDR3 length: 14 amino acids. The ends were cut back, 4 bases at V and 7 bases at J, with 16 bases in the middle. Germline V gene data show CDR1 as LGHNA and CDR2 as YSLEER. CDR3 residues: CASSPPSGRGEAFF. The CDR3 region has the DNA TGCGCCAGCAGCCCTCCATCCGGGAGGGGTGAAGCTTTCTTT.

This clone is categorized as medium-sized. The V gene is TRBV4-3, the J gene TRBJ1-1, with D perhaps matching TRBD1 (5 bases). V was clipped by 1 base and J by 0 bases, with 6 bases between them. This CDR3 has 14 residues. The germline CDR1 and CDR2 sequences are LGHNA and YSLEER. The CDR3 DNA sequence: TGCGCCAGCAGCCAAGCAGGGATGAACACTGAAGCTTTCTTT. Protein sequence: CASSQAGMNTEAFF.

There are a few counts of this clone. The genes are TRBV20-1 and TRBJ1-1; D remains unclear. V lost 6 bases, J lost 9 bases, and 11 bases lay in between. The CDR3 is 10 amino acids. CDR1 and CDR2 (germline): DFQATT, SNEGSKA (reference sequence). For the CDR3, the DNA is TGCAGTGCAAGCGCCGAGAAAGCTTTCTTT. Residues: CSASAEKAFF.

This clone was counted a few times. This chain uses TRBV19 with TRBJ1-2, with D perhaps matching TRBD1 (6 bases). V was pared by 6 bases and J by 8 bases, with 19 bases between. In germline, CDR1 is LNHDA, CDR2 SQIVND (reference sequence). The CDR3 covers 14 residues. CDR3 sequence: CASRLVGAGEGYTF. The CDR3, as DNA: TGTGCCAGTAGGCTGGTGGGGGCCGGGGAAGGCTACACCTTC. Based on the CDR3 plus reference TRBV19 and TRBJ1-2, the full variable domain is DGGITQSPKYLFRKEGQNVTLSCEQNLNHDAMYWYRQDPGQGLRLIYYSQIVNDFQKGDIAEGYSVSREKKESFPLTVTSAQKNPTAFYLCASRLVGAGEGYTFGSGTRLTVV.

This clone is medium-sized by share. The rearrangement joins TRBV7-3 to TRBJ1-1; D is possibly TRBD1 (6 bases). Per the germline V gene, CDR1 is SGHTA and CDR2 is FQGTGA. The CDR3 runs to 16 residues. V gave up 0 bases and J gave up 1 base, with 12 bases separating them. CDR3: CASSLTTTGGNTEAFF. The DNA of the CDR3 is TGTGCCAGCAGCTTAACAACGACAGGTGGGAACACTGAAGCTTTCTTT.

V is TRBV30 and J is TRBJ2-1, with D possibly being TRBD2 (6 bases). Germline CDR1 and CDR2: GTSNPN and SVGIG (reference sequence). V lost 0 bases to trimming and J lost 3 bases, with 15 bases between them. There are 16 residues in the CDR3. CDR3 coding DNA: TGTGCCTGGAGTGTAGGCGGGACCGGACTCTACAATGAGCAGTTCTTC. It specifies CAWSVGGTGLYNEQFF. Full variable domain (missing parts from reference TRBV30 and TRBJ2-1): SQTIHQWPATLVQPVGSPLSLECTVEGTSNPNLYWYRQAAGRGLQLLFYSVGIGQISSEVPQNLSASRPQDRQFILSSKKLLLSDSGFYLCAWSVGGTGLYNEQFFGPGTRLTVL.

This clone turned up a few times. The CDR3 nucleotides read TGTGCCATCAGTGATAAGAGGAGCTCCTATAATTCACCCCTCCACTTT. Residues: CAISDKRSSYNSPLHF. The rearrangement joins TRBV10-3 to TRBJ1-6; no firm D call. The CDR3 is made up of 16 amino acids. Germline V gene lookup returns CDR1 ENHRY and CDR2 SYGVKD. V gave up 3 bases and J gave up 0 bases, with 9 bases separating them.

The chain combines TRBV28 with TRBJ1-1, with D maybe TRBD1 (5 bases). V was pared by 2 bases and J by 6 bases, with 7 bases between. CDR3 length: 12 residues. CDR1 MDHEN and CDR2 SYDVKM come from the germline V gene. The CDR3 DNA reads as TGTGCCAGCAGTTTACGGACATCTGAAGCTTTCTTT. Its translation is CASSLRTSEAFF.

Sample share makes this clone medium-sized (0.01 to 0.1%). This chain links TRBV4-3 with TRBJ1-3; maybe TRBD1 (5 bases). Germline CDR1 LGHNA, CDR2 YSLEER. The CDR3 runs to 16 residues. V dropped 2 bases and J dropped 4 bases, with 15 bases sitting between them. The CDR3: CASSQFGRALGNTIYF. In DNA form, the CDR3 reads TGCGCCAGCAGCCAATTTGGCAGGGCTTTAGGAAACACCATATATTTT.

This chain joins TRBV18 and TRBJ1-3; 7 nucleotides line up with TRBD1. The CDR3 is 14 residues long. The J segment lost 4 bases and the V segment lost 3 bases, leaving 3 bases of the junction unmatched. CDR1 and CDR2 from the germline V gene are KGHSH and LQKENI. The CDR3 is CASSPGTAGNTIYF. CDR3 nucleotide sequence: TGTGCCAGCTCACCCGGGACAGCAGGAAACACCATATATTTT. The whole variable domain, remainder taken from reference TRBV18 and TRBJ1-3, is NAGVMQNPRHLVRRRGQEARLRCSPMKGHSHVYWYRQLPEEGLKFMVYLQKENIIDESGMPKERFSAEFPKEGPSILRIQQVVRGDSAAYFCASSPGTAGNTIYFGEGSWLTVV.

The rearrangement links TRBV7-8 to TRBJ2-7, with D maybe TRBD1 (6 bases). Germline CDR1 SGHVS, CDR2 FQNEAQ. Trimming stripped 2 bases from V and 2 bases from J, with 22 bases between. The CDR3 runs to 18 residues. CDR3 sequence (DNA): TGTGCCAGCAGCTTACGCAGTCTAAGTGGGGGCCGGCCCTACGAGCAGTACTTC. Translated, it gives CASSLRSLSGGRPYEQYF.